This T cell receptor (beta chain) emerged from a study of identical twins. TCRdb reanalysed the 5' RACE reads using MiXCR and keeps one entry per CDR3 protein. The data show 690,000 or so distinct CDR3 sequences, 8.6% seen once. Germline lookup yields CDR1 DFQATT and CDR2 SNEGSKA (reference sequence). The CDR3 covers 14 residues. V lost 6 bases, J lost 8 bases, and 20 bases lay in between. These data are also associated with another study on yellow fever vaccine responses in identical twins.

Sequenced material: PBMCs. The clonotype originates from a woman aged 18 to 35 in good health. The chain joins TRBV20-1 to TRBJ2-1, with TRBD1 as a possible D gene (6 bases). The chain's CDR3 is CSARGRGISYEQFF. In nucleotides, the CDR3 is TGCAGTGCCCGGGGCAGGGGTATTTCGTATGAGCAGTTCTTC.